This entry concerns a single T cell receptor (beta chain). Antigen: not known. Libraries were prepared by immunoSEQ multiplex PCR; TCRdb keeps only in-frame clonotypes and omits some of them. The repertoire holds over 300,000 clones, with around 86% as singletons. The sample belongs to a study of shared clonotypes between healthy human individuals. For the study at large: Aged 18 to 49, the donors were two women and a few men. Each donor's CD4 naive and CD4 memory cells filled three plates apiece, CD8 naive two, and CD8 memory one. Study findings and constraints: Non-shared clonotypes had lower generation probabilities than clonotypes shared by all four sorted-subset donors.

CD45RO+ cells and CCR7-negative CD45RA+ TemRA cells were combined as CD8 memory. This TCR came from a man between 18 and 29 years old in good health. The sample taken for sequencing was memory CD8+ T cells sorted from blood. Documented subset: CD45RO+ cells pooled with CCR7-negative TemRA cells.

CDR3: CAWGTTYHANTGELFF. The CDR3 DNA is TGTGCCTGGGGTACAACTTACCACGCGAACACCGGGGAGCTGTTTTTT. The V and J genes are TRBV30 and TRBJ2-2; the D is unclear. This CDR3 region has 16 residues. CDR1 is GTSNPN and CDR2 is SVGIG in the germline V gene (reference sequence). The V end lost 5 bases, the J end lost 0 bases, and 16 bases lay between the germline ends.